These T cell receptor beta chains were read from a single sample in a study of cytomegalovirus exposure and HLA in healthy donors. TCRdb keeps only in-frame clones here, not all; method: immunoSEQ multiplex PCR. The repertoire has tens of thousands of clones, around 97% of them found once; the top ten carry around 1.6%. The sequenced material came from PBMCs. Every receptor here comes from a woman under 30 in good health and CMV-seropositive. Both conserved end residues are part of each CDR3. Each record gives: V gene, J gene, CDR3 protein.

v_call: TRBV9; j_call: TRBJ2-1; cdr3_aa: CASSVGVASYNEQFF
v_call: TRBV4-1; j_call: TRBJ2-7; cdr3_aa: CASSQVGQGLGEQYF
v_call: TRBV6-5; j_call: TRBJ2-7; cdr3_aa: CASSRLTAYEQYF
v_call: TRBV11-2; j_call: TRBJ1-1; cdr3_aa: CASSQDRGRGTEAFF
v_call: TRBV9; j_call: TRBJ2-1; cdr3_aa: CASSVGGGSSAYEQFF
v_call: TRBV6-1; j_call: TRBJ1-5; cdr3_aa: CASREEIHSNQPQHF
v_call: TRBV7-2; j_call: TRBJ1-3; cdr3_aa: CASSPRSVTGTGNTIYF
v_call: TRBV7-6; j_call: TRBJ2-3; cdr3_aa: CASSRGLAGVSGTDTQYF
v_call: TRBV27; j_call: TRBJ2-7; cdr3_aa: CASSHRTGTYEQYF
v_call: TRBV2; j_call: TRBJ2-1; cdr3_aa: CASRRREASGNEQFF
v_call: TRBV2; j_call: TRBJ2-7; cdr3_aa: CASSALGSYEQYF
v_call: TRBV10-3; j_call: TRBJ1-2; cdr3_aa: CAIRGKGENYGYTF
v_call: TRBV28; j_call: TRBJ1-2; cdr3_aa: CASTGDNIPNGYIF
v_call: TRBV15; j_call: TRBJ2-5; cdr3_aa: CATSRDWESSWETQYF
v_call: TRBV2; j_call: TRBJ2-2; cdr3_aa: CASQLAGNTGELFF
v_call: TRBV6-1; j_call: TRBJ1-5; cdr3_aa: CASSDSWRSWVDQPQHF
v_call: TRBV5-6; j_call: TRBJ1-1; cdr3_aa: CASSTGQGGRLNTEAFF
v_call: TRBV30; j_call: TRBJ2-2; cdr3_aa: CAWRLAGGGGELFF
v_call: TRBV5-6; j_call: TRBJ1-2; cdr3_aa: CASSSGGHYGYTF
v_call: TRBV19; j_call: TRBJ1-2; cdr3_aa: CASSITSRGGSNYGYTF